A selection of T cell receptor beta chains follows, all from one sample in a study of T cell responses to AZD1222 COVID-19 vaccine. The protocol was immunoSEQ multiplex PCR, while the TCRdb copy is restricted to in-frame clones and leaves out a portion. Here the sample spans approximately 70,000 clones, 75% to 90% being singletons. Source: peripheral blood, taken on day 0 of AZD1222 vaccination. The source of these receptors is an adult in good health. The CDR3 runs from the conserved cysteine through the conserved F or W. D genes are given only for firm matches. A clone size is listed for some rows: how often the clone was seen (once, few, many), or a class if it is expanded.

J	V	length	size	D	CDR3	DNA
TRBJ1-4	TRBV5-6	15	.	.	CASNNMAGAREKLFF	TGTGCCAGCAACAATATGGCGGGGGCGCGTGAAAAACTGTTTTTT
TRBJ1-2	TRBV21-1	14	once	.	CASSKPAFNYGYTF	TGTGCCAGCAGCAAACCGGCGTTTAACTATGGCTACACCTTC
TRBJ1-2	TRBV5-8	14	once	.	CASSRVRGGYGYTF	TGTGCCAGCAGCAGGGTCAGGGGAGGCTATGGCTACACCTTC
TRBJ1-2	TRBV27	14	.	.	CASSLFQGSYGYTF	TGTGCCAGCAGTTTATTCCAGGGCAGCTATGGCTACACCTTC
TRBJ1-2	TRBV28	14	.	.	CASRYRELRIGYTF	TGTGCCAGCAGATATAGGGAATTGAGAATTGGCTACACCTTC
TRBJ2-2	TRBV28	18	once	TRBD2	CASRSGLAGVINTGELFF	TGTGCCAGCAGGTCGGGACTAGCGGGAGTCATTAACACCGGGGAGCTGTTTTTT
TRBJ2-7	TRBV20-1	15	.	TRBD2	CSASALAGDGAEQYF	TGCAGTGCTAGTGCGCTAGCGGGTGACGGAGCCGAGCAGTACTTC
TRBJ1-3	TRBV5-1	13	.	.	CASQEGSGNTIYF	TGCGCCAGCCAGGAGGGCTCTGGAAACACCATATATTTT
TRBJ2-2	TRBV21-1	18	.	.	CASSSGLAGGLNTGELFF	TGTGCCAGCAGTTCAGGACTAGCGGGAGGACTGAACACCGGGGAGCTGTTTTTT
TRBJ1-6	TRBV6-4	13	.	.	CASSEGINSPLHF	TGTGCCAGCAGTGAGGGGATAAATTCACCCCTCCACTTT
TRBJ1-4	TRBV7-2	16	.	.	CASSENYRDVEEKLFF	TGTGCCAGCAGCGAAAATTACAGGGACGTGGAGGAAAAACTGTTTTTT
TRBJ2-4	TRBV18	19	.	TRBD1	CASVGPYGTGHKAKNIQYF	TGTGCCAGTGTGGGACCCTATGGGACAGGGCACAAAGCCAAAAACATTCAGTACTTC
TRBJ1-2	TRBV4-3	15	.	.	CASSPQGQGLYGYTF	TGCGCCAGCAGCCCCCAAGGCCAGGGCCTCTATGGCTACACCTTC
TRBJ1-5	TRBV27	18	.	.	CASSLRSTGWDSNQPQHF	TGTGCCAGCAGTTTAAGGTCGACAGGCTGGGATAGCAATCAGCCCCAGCATTTT
TRBJ1-4	TRBV3-1/TRBV3-2	15	.	.	CASSFRRGRSEKLFF	TGTGCCAGCAGCTTCCGCCGGGGACGTAGTGAAAAACTGTTTTTT
TRBJ1-6	TRBV7-2	15	.	.	CASDSGSSYNSPLHF	TGTGCCAGCGACAGCGGAAGCTCCTATAATTCACCCCTCCACTTT
TRBJ2-1	TRBV12-3/TRBV12-4	13	.	.	CASSPQLVGEQFF	TGTGCCAGCAGCCCTCAACTAGTGGGTGAGCAGTTCTTC
TRBJ1-5	TRBV10-2	13	.	.	CASVYGAGQPQHF	TGCGCCAGCGTTTACGGGGCCGGGCAGCCCCAGCATTTT
TRBJ1-2	TRBV12-3/TRBV12-4	13	.	TRBD1	CASSRTGGHGYTF	TGTGCCAGCAGTAGGACAGGGGGGCATGGCTACACCTTC
TRBJ2-1	TRBV10-3	13	.	TRBD2	CAINPAGRNEQFF	TGTGCCATCAATCCAGCGGGGCGGAATGAGCAGTTCTTC
TRBJ1-2	TRBV30	15	.	TRBD1	CAWSLVKGQAGSYTF	TGTGCCTGGAGTCTCGTAAAGGGACAGGCGGGGAGCTACACCTTC
TRBJ2-2	TRBV10-3	17	.	TRBD1	CAISQAQGASNTGELFF	TGTGCCATCAGTCAGGCACAGGGGGCATCAAACACCGGGGAGCTGTTTTTT
TRBJ1-4	TRBV5-4	15	.	.	CASSLAGTENEKLFF	TGTGCCAGCAGCTTGGCTGGGACGGAGAATGAAAAACTGTTTTTT
TRBJ1-2	TRBV5-1	13	.	TRBD1	CASSLGQGDGYTF	TGCGCCAGCAGCTTGGGACAGGGAGACGGCTACACCTTC
TRBJ1-2	TRBV28	14	.	.	CASSLPGDHYGYTF	TGTGCCAGCAGCTTACCAGGGGACCACTATGGCTACACCTTC
TRBJ2-1	TRBV15	14	few	.	CATSRETTVHEQFF	TGTGCCACCAGCAGAGAGACCACCGTGCATGAGCAGTTCTTC
TRBJ2-5	TRBV5-1	11	.	.	CASSLEETQYF	TGCGCCAGCAGCTTGGAGGAGACCCAGTACTTC
TRBJ1-6	TRBV28	13	.	.	CVTSSSYNSPLHF	TGTGTGACGTCCAGCTCCTATAATTCACCCCTCCACTTT
TRBJ2-2	TRBV19	15	.	TRBD2	CASSIGGRGTGELFF	TGTGCCAGTAGTATAGGGGGGAGGGGCACCGGGGAGCTGTTTTTT
TRBJ2-2	TRBV4-1	17	.	.	CASSQDYRGPNTGELFF	TGCGCCAGCAGCCAAGATTACCGGGGTCCGAACACCGGGGAGCTGTTTTTT
TRBJ2-1	TRBV19	15	.	TRBD2	CASARRTSGGEEQFF	TGTGCCAGTGCCCGGCGGACTAGCGGGGGTGAAGAGCAGTTCTTC
TRBJ1-2	TRBV28	12	.	.	CASTLGSYGYTF	TGTGCCAGCACCCTGGGGAGCTATGGCTACACCTTC
TRBJ2-3	TRBV2	15	.	.	CASKGGTTSTDTQYF	TGTGCCAGCAAAGGGGGGACGACGAGCACAGATACGCAGTATTTT